This entry lists 11 T cell receptor beta chains sequenced from one sample in a study of early T cells in non-severe SARS-CoV-2 infection. TCRdb passed the 5' RACE reads through MiXCR, listing each CDR3 protein once. The table lists tens of thousands of distinct CDR3 sequences, over 12% of them singletons. The sample comprised whole blood. The origin of the receptors is an adult who was a healthcare worker with PCR-confirmed SARS-CoV-2 infection or an uninfected control (not recorded which).

The CDR3 DNA follows: TGTGCCAGCAGCGCGAGAGATTATGGCTACACCTTC. Translation gives CASSARDYGYTF. The V and J genes are TRBV7-9 and TRBJ1-2; D uncertain. V dropped 5 bases and J dropped 5 bases, with 9 bases sitting between them. Germline loops: CDR1 SEHNR, CDR2 FQNEAQ (reference sequence). The CDR3 runs to 12 residues.

This clonotype has at least ten counts. The gene calls are TRBV2 and TRBJ1-6; TRBD1 matches at 8 bases. The germline V gene has CDR1 SNHLY and CDR2 FYNNEI. Losses at the gene ends were 7 bases for V and 10 bases for J; bases not matched to a gene: 6. The CDR3 loop spans 13 amino acids. CDR3: CASMRTGRSPLHF. In nucleotides, the CDR3 is TGTGCCAGCATGCGGACAGGGAGATCACCCCTCCACTTT. Based on the CDR3 plus reference TRBV2 and TRBJ1-6, the full variable domain is EPEVTQTPSHQVTQMGQEVILRCVPISNHLYFYWYRQILGQKVEFLVSFYNNEISEKSEIFDDQFSVERPDGSNFTLKIRSTKLEDSAMYFCASMRTGRSPLHFGNGTRLTVT.

At least ten counts were recorded for this clonotype. The gene calls are TRBV5-1 and TRBJ2-2, with 9 bases aligning to TRBD2. This CDR3 spans 17 amino acids. V lost 1 base to trimming and J lost 0 bases; unmatched junction nucleotides: 4. Germline V gives CDR1 SGHRS, CDR2 YFSETQ. Written as DNA, the CDR3 is TGCGCCAGCAGCTTGTTCCAGCGGGGGGCGAACACCGGGGAGCTGTTTTTT. As protein: CASSLFQRGANTGELFF. The whole variable domain, remainder taken from reference TRBV5-1 and TRBJ2-2, is KAGVTQTPRYLIKTRGQQVTLSCSPISGHRSVSWYQQTPGQGLQFLFEYFSETQRNKGNFPGRFSGRQFSNSRSEMNVSTLELGDSALYLCASSLFQRGANTGELFFGEGSRLTVL.

The chain recombines TRBV4-2 with TRBJ2-3; TRBD2 might be the D (7 bases). V lost 7 bases to trimming and J lost 7 bases, with 24 bases between them. CDR1 is LGHNA, CDR2 YNFKEQ, per germline. CDR3 length: 16 amino acids. The CDR3 spells CASNRGARGSGNTQYF. The CDR3 DNA sequence: TGTGCCAGCAACCGGGGGGCGCGGGGGTCCGGAAATACGCAGTATTTT.

Only a few counts were recorded for this clonotype. The DNA for the CDR3 is TGTGCCAGCAGCCAAGAAAGTGGACGTTACAATGAGCAGTTCTTC. The encoded protein is CASSQESGRYNEQFF. The chain recombines TRBV3-1 with TRBJ2-1, with D uncertain. CDR1 is LGHDT, CDR2 YNNKEL, per germline (reference sequence). The CDR3 sequence is 15 residues long. V lost 0 bases to trimming and J lost 4 bases, with 10 bases between them.

This clonotype has only a few counts. The chain couples TRBV12-3 or TRBV12-4 to TRBJ2-2; D not resolved. Trimming took off 2 bases at V and 8 bases at J, with 21 bases between the two ends. CDR3 length equals 17 residues. The CDR3 protein is CASSLSIGQQLQGELFF. Written as DNA, the CDR3 is TGTGCCAGCAGTTTAAGTATTGGTCAACAGCTCCAAGGGGAGCTGTTTTTT.

With regard to this clonotype: A much larger clone differs by one base, so this may be a read error. V gene TRBV28 combines with J gene TRBJ2-1, with 11 bases matching TRBD2. The germline V gene has CDR1 MDHEN and CDR2 SYDVKM. The CDR3 runs 19 residues. V lost 4 bases and J lost 8; bases outside the gene matches: 19. CDR3 sequence: CASSSSSGGPRTIRDEQFF. CDR3 DNA sequence: TGTGCCAGCAGTTCGTCTAGCGGGGGGCCCCGGACCATTCGGGATGAGCAGTTCTTC. The full variable domain, its missing parts supplied by reference TRBV28 and TRBJ2-1, is DVKVTQSSRYLVKRTGEKVFLECVQDMDHENMFWYRQDPGLGLRLIYFSYDVKMKEKGDIPEGYSVSREKKERFSLILESASTNQTSMYLCASSSSSGGPRTIRDEQFFGPGTRLTVL.

This clonotype was seen only a few times. The V and J genes are TRBV29-1 and TRBJ2-6; D unclear. V lost 6 bases and J 2 bases, leaving 14 bases between the germline ends. The CDR3 runs to 15 residues. CDR1 is SQVTM and CDR2 is ANQGSEA in the germline V gene. This CDR3 reads CSVMNVRTGANVLTF. In DNA, the CDR3 is TGCAGCGTCATGAACGTTCGTACTGGGGCCAACGTCCTGACTTTC. Supplemented by reference TRBV29-1 and TRBJ2-6, the full variable domain reads SAVISQKPSRDICQRGTSLTIQCQVDSQVTMMFWYRQQPGQSLTLIATANQGSEATYESGFVIDKFPISRPNLTFSTLTVSNMSPEDSSIYLCSVMNVRTGANVLTFGAGSRLTVL.

The chain is built from TRBV6-2 or TRBV6-3 and TRBJ2-2; 9 bases agree with TRBD2. Germline V CDR1 and CDR2: MNHEY, SVGEGT. The CDR3 extends over 16 amino acids. After removal of 2 bases from V and 5 bases from J, the junction contained 6 bases not matched to a gene. The CDR3 DNA reads as TGTGCCAGCAGTTACGGACTAGCGTGGTTTACCGGGGAGCTGTTTTTT. Protein product: CASSYGLAWFTGELFF.

This clonotype was counted between two and nine times. The rearrangement links TRBV18 to TRBJ1-1; maybe TRBD1 (5 bases). Germline CDR1 reads KGHSH; CDR2 reads LQKENI. This CDR3 spans 15 amino acids. The V and J ends lost 4 bases and 6 bases respectively, with 18 bases between them. The CDR3 loop reads CASSLQGGSLAEAFF. DNA of the CDR3: TGTGCCAGCTCACTTCAGGGAGGGTCCCTGGCTGAAGCTTTCTTT. Full variable domain (rest looked up from reference TRBV18 and TRBJ1-1): NAGVMQNPRHLVRRRGQEARLRCSPMKGHSHVYWYRQLPEEGLKFMVYLQKENIIDESGMPKERFSAEFPKEGPSILRIQQVVRGDSAAYFCASSLQGGSLAEAFFGQGTRLTVV.

J is TRBJ1-6 and V is TRBV2, with D possibly TRBD1 on 6 matching bases. The ends were cut back, 7 bases at V and 7 bases at J, with 14 bases in the middle. The CDR3 loop spans 14 amino acids. The germline gives CDR1 SNHLY, CDR2 FYNNEI. CDR3 DNA: TGTGCCAGCACCCTGGGGCAGGGGAATTCACCCCTCCACTTT. It codes for CASTLGQGNSPLHF. Looking up the rest from reference TRBV2 and TRBJ1-6 gives the full variable domain: EPEVTQTPSHQVTQMGQEVILRCVPISNHLYFYWYRQILGQKVEFLVSFYNNEISEKSEIFDDQFSVERPDGSNFTLKIRSTKLEDSAMYFCASTLGQGNSPLHFGNGTRLTVT.